These T cell receptor beta chains were read from a single sample in a study of T cells in Graves' hyperthyroidism and ophthalmopathy. TCRdb processed the multiplex PCR reads anew with MiXCR; each CDR3 protein has one entry. The sample has hundreds of thousands of distinct CDR3 sequences, over 35% seen once. The sample comprised blood. These receptors originate from a man aged 18-30 years with Graves' hyperthyroidism. The CDR3 runs from the conserved cysteine through the conserved F or W. D genes are given only for firm matches. Clone size is stated in some rows and not others, as once, few, many or a class when expanded.

D: .
J: TRBJ1-5
length: 15
size: .
V: TRBV2
CDR3: CASSQEWGAGQPQHF
DNA: TGTGCCAGCAGCCAAGAATGGGGGGCTGGGCAGCCCCAGCATTTT

D: .
J: TRBJ1-1
length: 15
size: few
V: TRBV6-5
CDR3: CASSYSVGVGAEAFF
DNA: TGTGCCAGCAGTTACTCCGTAGGGGTGGGGGCTGAAGCTTTCTTT

D: .
J: TRBJ1-3
length: 15
size: .
V: TRBV25-1
CDR3: CASTTDRSSGNTIYF
DNA: TGTGCCAGCACGACAGACAGGAGCTCTGGAAACACCATATATTTT

D: .
J: TRBJ2-5
length: 13
size: few
V: TRBV6-6
CDR3: CASGPVTQETQYF
DNA: TGTGCCAGCGGGCCGGTGACCCAAGAGACCCAGTACTTC

D: .
J: TRBJ1-5
length: 15
size: many
V: TRBV10-3
CDR3: CAISASRDSNQPQHF
DNA: TGTGCCATCAGCGCCTCCAGGGACAGCAATCAGCCCCAGCATTTT

D: .
J: TRBJ2-7
length: 14
size: few
V: TRBV7-2
CDR3: CASSEGLNGGEQYF
DNA: TGTGCCAGCTCGGAGGGCCTTAACGGAGGGGAGCAGTACTTC

D: TRBD1
J: TRBJ2-7
length: 15
size: few
V: TRBV19
CDR3: CASSIAETGSYEQYF
DNA: TGTGCCAGTAGTATAGCTGAGACAGGGTCCTACGAGCAGTACTTC

D: TRBD1
J: TRBJ2-5
length: 13
size: many
V: TRBV10-3
CDR3: CAIGTGLQETQYF
DNA: TGTGCCATAGGGACAGGGCTACAAGAGACCCAGTACTTC

D: .
J: TRBJ2-7
length: 14
size: .
V: TRBV5-1
CDR3: CASSLEGGQPQQYF
DNA: TGCGCCAGCAGCTTGGAAGGCGGGCAGCCCCAGCAGTACTTC

D: .
J: TRBJ2-5
length: 15
size: many
V: TRBV7-2
CDR3: CASSLVASAQETQYF
DNA: TGTGCCAGCAGCTTAGTGGCTAGCGCCCAAGAGACCCAGTACTTC

D: TRBD2
J: TRBJ2-7
length: 16
size: few
V: TRBV7-9
CDR3: CASSLERSGRSYEQYF
DNA: TGTGCCAGCAGCCTCGAAAGAAGCGGGAGGTCCTACGAGCAGTACTTC

D: TRBD2
J: TRBJ2-5
length: 16
size: .
V: TRBV10-2
CDR3: CASSEPMIAGAETQYF
DNA: TGCGCCAGCAGTGAGCCGATGATAGCGGGAGCCGAGACCCAGTACTTC

D: .
J: TRBJ1-1
length: 12
size: many
V: TRBV20-1
CDR3: CSASRRATEAFF
DNA: TGCAGTGCTAGCAGGCGCGCCACTGAAGCTTTCTTT

D: TRBD2
J: TRBJ2-7
length: 16
size: few
V: TRBV12-3/TRBV12-4
CDR3: CASSPPGGGHFGEQYF
DNA: TGTGCCAGCAGCCCTCCGGGGGGAGGACACTTCGGGGAGCAGTACTTC

D: .
J: TRBJ1-1
length: 14
size: few
V: TRBV5-5
CDR3: CASKDIDMNTEAFF
DNA: TGTGCCAGCAAGGACATCGACATGAACACTGAAGCTTTCTTT

D: .
J: TRBJ2-7
length: 14
size: many
V: TRBV10-3
CDR3: CAISESLESYEQYF
DNA: TGTGCCATCAGTGAGTCCTTAGAATCCTACGAGCAGTACTTC

D: .
J: TRBJ2-7
length: 13
size: .
V: TRBV7-9
CDR3: CASSPRGDYEQYF
DNA: TGTGCCAGCAGCCCCAGGGGTGACTACGAGCAGTACTTC

D: .
J: TRBJ1-1
length: 14
size: .
V: TRBV19
CDR3: CASSTLQGSTEAFF
DNA: TGTGCCAGTAGTACCTTACAGGGAAGCACTGAAGCTTTCTTT

D: .
J: TRBJ1-1
length: 13
size: .
V: TRBV5-6
CDR3: CASNLSMNTEAFF
DNA: TGTGCCAGCAACCTTTCGATGAACACTGAAGCTTTCTTT

D: .
J: TRBJ1-1
length: 14
size: many
V: TRBV20-1
CDR3: CSARDNARTPEAFF
DNA: TGCAGTGCTAGAGACAATGCGAGAACACCTGAAGCTTTCTTT

D: .
J: TRBJ2-7
length: 16
size: few
V: TRBV7-2
CDR3: CASRFYRDKASYEQYF
DNA: TGTGCCAGCAGATTCTACCGGGACAAGGCTAGCTACGAGCAGTACTTC

D: .
J: TRBJ1-2
length: 14
size: few
V: TRBV25-1
CDR3: CASRLEGPAYGYTF
DNA: TGTGCCAGCCGATTAGAGGGTCCCGCCTATGGCTACACCTTC